This TCR beta chain is drawn from a study of blood T cells in healthy people across ages. Regarding the study as a whole: Samples with more naive T cells showed higher observed beta diversity. A greater number of naive CD4+ cells and higher diversity distinguished long-lived donors from aged donors.

Isolated PBMCs totaled at least 6.5 million in each sample. CDR3 length: 15 amino acids. Per the germline V gene, CDR1 is SGHRS and CDR2 is YFSETQ. The V end lost 4 bases, the J end lost 6 bases, and 19 bases lay between the germline ends. A note on this clonotype: The antigen is not known.

It was with a sample-barcoded 5' primer and a J-beta primer mix that a second PCR of about 6 to 12 cycles was run. The authors tagged each cDNA molecule using a template-switch adaptor with 12 random nucleotides. TCRdb re-analysed the 5' RACE reads in MiXCR, keeping a single row per CDR3 protein. The sample consists of 950,000 to 1,200,000 distinct CDR3 sequences, more than 30% of them appearing once. The TCR originated in a young man in good health. Source material: blood. The rearrangement joins TRBV5-1 to TRBJ1-1; maybe TRBD1 (5 bases). The CDR3 sequence: CASSVETVRDPEAFF. For the CDR3, the DNA is TGCGCCAGCAGCGTCGAGACAGTCCGGGACCCTGAAGCTTTCTTT.